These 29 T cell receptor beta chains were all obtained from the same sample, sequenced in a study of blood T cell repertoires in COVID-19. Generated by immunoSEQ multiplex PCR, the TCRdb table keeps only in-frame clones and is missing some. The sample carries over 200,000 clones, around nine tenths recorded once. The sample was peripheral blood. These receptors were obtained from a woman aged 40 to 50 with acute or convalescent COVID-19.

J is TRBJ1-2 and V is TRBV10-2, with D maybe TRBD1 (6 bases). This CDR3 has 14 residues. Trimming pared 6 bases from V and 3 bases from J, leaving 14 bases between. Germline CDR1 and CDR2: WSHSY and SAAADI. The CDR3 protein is CASSPRGGDYGYTF. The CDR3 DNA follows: TGCGCCAGCAGCCCAAGGGGGGGCGACTATGGCTACACCTTC.

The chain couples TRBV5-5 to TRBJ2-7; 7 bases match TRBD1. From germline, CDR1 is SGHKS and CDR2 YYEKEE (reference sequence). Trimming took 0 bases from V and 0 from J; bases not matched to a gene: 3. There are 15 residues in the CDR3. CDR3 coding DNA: TGTGCCAGCAGCTTGGACAGGGGCAGCTCCTACGAGCAGTACGTC. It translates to CASSLDRGSSYEQYV.

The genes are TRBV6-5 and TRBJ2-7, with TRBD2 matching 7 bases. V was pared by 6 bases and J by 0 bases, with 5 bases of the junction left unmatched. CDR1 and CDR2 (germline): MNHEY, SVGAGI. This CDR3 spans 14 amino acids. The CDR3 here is CASRRGISSYEQYV. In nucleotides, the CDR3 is TGTGCCAGCAGGCGGGGGATAAGCTCCTACGAGCAGTACGTC.

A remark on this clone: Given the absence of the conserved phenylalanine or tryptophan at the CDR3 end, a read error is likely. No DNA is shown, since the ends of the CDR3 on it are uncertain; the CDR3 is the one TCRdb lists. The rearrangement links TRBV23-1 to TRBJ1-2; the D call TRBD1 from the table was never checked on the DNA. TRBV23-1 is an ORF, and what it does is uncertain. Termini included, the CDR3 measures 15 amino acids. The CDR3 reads CASSQYRGPDRWLHL.

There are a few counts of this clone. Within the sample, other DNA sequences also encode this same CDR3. DNA of the CDR3: TGTGCCATCAGTGTGACAGGGAGCAATCAGCCCCAGCATTTT. This codes for CAISVTGSNQPQHF. The rearrangement uses TRBV10-3 and TRBJ1-5; 7 nucleotides line up with TRBD1. This CDR3 region has 14 residues. Trimming cost V 4 bases and J 1 base; bases outside gene matches: 1. Germline CDR1 and CDR2: ENHRY and SYGVKD.

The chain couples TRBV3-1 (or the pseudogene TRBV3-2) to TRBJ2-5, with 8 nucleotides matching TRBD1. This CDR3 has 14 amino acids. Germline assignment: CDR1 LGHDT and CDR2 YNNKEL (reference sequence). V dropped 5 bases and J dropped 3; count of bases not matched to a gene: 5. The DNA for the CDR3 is TGTGCCAGCAGCTTGTCAGGGGGCAAAGAGACCCAGTACTTC. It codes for CASSLSGGKETQYF.

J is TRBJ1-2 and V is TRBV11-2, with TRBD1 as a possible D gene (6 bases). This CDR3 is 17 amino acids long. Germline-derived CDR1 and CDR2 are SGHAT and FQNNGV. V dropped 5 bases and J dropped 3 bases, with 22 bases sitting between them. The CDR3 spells CASSPFLLGGRHYGYTF. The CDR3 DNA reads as TGTGCCAGCAGCCCATTTTTGCTGGGGGGGCGCCACTATGGCTACACCTTC.

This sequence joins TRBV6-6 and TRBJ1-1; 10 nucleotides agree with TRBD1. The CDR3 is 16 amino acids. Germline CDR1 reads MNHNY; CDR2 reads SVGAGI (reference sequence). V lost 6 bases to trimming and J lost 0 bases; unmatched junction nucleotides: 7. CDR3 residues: CASSRGQGGMNTEAFF. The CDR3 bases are TGTGCCAGCAGCCGCGGACAGGGGGGGATGAACACTGAAGCTTTCTTT.

The CDR3 nucleotides are TGTGCCAGCAGGCCCAGGGTCTACGAGCAGTACGTC. Protein product: CASRPRVYEQYV. This chain connects TRBV6-5 to TRBJ2-7; possible D gene TRBD1, 5 bases. The CDR3 runs to 12 residues. V lost 6 bases and J 3 bases, leaving 9 bases between the germline ends. Germline V gives CDR1 MNHEY, CDR2 SVGAGI.

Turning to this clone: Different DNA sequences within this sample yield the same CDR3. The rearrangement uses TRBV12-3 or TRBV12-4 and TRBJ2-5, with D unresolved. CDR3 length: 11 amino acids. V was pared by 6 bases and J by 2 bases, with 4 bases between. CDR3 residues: CASSFQETQYF. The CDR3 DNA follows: TGTGCCAGCAGCTTTCAAGAGACCCAGTACTTC.

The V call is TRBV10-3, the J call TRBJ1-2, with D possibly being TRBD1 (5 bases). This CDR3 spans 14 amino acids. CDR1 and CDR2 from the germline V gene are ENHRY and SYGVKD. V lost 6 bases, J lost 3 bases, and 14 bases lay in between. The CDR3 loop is CAIRPGIVDYGYTF. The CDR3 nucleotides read TGTGCCATCAGACCAGGGATTGTCGACTATGGCTACACCTTC.

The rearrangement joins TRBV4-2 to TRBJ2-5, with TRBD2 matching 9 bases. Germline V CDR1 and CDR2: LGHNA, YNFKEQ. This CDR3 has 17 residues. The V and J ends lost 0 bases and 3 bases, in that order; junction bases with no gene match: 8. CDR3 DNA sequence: TGTGCCAGCAGCCAAGATAGTGGTCGCGGGGGGGAAGAGACCCAGTACTTC. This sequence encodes CASSQDSGRGGEETQYF.

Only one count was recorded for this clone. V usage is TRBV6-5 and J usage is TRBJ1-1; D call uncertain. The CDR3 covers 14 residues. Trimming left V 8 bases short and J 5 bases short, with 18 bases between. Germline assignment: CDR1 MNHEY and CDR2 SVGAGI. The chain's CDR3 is CASGRNRGRTEAFF. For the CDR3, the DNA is TGTGCCAGCGGACGGAACAGAGGGAGGACTGAAGCTTTCTTT.

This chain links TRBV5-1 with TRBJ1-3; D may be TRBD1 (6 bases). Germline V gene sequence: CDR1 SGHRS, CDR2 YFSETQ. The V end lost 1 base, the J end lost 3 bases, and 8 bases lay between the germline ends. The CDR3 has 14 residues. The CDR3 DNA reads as TGCGCCAGCAGCTTGCGGGGACATGGAAACACCATATATTTT. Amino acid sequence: CASSLRGHGNTIYF.

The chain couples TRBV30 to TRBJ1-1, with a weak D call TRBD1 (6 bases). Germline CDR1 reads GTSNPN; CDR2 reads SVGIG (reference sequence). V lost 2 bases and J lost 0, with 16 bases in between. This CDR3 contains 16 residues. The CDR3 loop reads CAWSWETGVMNTEAFF. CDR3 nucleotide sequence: TGTGCCTGGAGTTGGGAGACAGGCGTCATGAACACTGAAGCTTTCTTT.

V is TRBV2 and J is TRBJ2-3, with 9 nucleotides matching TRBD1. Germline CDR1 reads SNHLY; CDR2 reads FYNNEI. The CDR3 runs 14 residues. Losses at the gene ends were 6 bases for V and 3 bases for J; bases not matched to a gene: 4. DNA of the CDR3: TGTGCCAGCAGAGGGGGACAGGGAACAGATACGCAGTATTTT. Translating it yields CASRGGQGTDTQYF.

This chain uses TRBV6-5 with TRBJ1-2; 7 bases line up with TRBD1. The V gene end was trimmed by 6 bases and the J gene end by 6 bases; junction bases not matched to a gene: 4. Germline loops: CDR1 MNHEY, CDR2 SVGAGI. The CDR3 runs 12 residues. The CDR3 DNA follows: TGTGCCAGCAGGCCCGGGACAGATGGCTACACCTTC. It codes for CASRPGTDGYTF.

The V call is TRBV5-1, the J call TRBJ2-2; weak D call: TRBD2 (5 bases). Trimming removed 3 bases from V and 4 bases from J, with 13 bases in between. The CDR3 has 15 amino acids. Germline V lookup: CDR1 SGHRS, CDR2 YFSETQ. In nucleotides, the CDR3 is TGCGCCAGCAGCTCACCTATCGGGATCACCGGGGAGCTGTTTTTT. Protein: CASSSPIGITGELFF.

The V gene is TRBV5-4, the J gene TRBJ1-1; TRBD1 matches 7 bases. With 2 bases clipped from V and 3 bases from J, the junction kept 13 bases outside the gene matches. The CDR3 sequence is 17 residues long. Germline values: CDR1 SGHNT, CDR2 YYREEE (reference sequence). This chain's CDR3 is CASSLMTGSLADTEAFF. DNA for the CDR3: TGTGCCAGCAGCTTAATGACAGGGAGTTTGGCCGACACTGAAGCTTTCTTT.

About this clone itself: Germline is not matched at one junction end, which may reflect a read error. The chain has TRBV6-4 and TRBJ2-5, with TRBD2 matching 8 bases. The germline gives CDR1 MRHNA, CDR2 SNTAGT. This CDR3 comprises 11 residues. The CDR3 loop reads CLRGGRETQYF. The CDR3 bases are TGCCTTCGGGGGGGCCGGGAGACCCAGTACTTC.

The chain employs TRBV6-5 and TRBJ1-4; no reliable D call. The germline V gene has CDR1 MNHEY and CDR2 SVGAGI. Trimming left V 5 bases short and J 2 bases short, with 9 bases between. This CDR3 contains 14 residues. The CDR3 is CASSPLGTNEKLFF. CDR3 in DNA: TGTGCCAGCAGTCCCCTGGGCACTAATGAAAAACTGTTTTTT.

The CDR3 region has the DNA TGTGCCAGCAGCCAACGGCAGCAGGGTGAGCAGTTCTTC. Protein: CASSQRQQGEQFF. The V and J genes are TRBV3-1 (or the pseudogene TRBV3-2) and TRBJ2-1, with D tentatively TRBD1 (5 bases). This CDR3 spans 13 amino acids. Trimming removed 2 bases from V and 9 bases from J, with 11 bases in between. The germline V gene encodes CDR1 LGHDT and CDR2 YNNKEL (reference sequence).

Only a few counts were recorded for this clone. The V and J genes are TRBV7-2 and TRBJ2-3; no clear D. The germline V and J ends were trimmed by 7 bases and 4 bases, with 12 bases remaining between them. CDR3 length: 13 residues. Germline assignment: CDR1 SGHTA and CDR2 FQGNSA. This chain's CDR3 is CASTMRLADTQYF. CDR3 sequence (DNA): TGTGCCAGCACCATGAGGTTGGCAGATACGCAGTATTTT.

CDR3 in DNA: TGTGCCAGCAGTTACGAGGGACAGCACCAAGAGACCCAGTACTTC. It yields the protein CASSYEGQHQETQYF. This chain connects TRBV6-6 to TRBJ2-5; the match to TRBD1 covers 7 bases. CDR1 is MNHNY and CDR2 is SVGAGI in the germline V gene (reference sequence). This CDR3 contains 15 residues. Unmatched junction bases numbered 3, after V lost 2 bases and J lost 0 bases.

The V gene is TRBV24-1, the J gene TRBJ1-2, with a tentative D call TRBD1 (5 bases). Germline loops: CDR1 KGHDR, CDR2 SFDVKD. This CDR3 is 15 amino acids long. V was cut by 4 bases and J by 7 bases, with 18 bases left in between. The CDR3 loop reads CATSDPSAGSSGYTF. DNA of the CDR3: TGTGCCACCAGTGACCCCTCGGCAGGGTCTAGTGGCTACACCTTC.

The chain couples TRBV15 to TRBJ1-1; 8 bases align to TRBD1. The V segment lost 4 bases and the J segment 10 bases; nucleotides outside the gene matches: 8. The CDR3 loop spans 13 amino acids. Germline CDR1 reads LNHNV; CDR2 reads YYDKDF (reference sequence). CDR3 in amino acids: CATSIDRGGGAFF. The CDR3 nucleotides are TGTGCCACCAGCATAGACAGGGGAGGGGGAGCTTTCTTT.

CDR3 sequence reads: CASSQGGGNYGYTF. DNA for the CDR3: TGTGCCAGCAGCCAGGGGGGGGGCAACTATGGCTACACCTTC. The genes are TRBV3-1 (or the pseudogene TRBV3-2) and TRBJ1-2; D may be TRBD1 (6 bases). V was trimmed by 3 bases and J by 2 bases, leaving 10 bases between them. The CDR3 runs 14 residues. Germline V CDR1 and CDR2: LGHDT, YNNKEL (reference sequence).

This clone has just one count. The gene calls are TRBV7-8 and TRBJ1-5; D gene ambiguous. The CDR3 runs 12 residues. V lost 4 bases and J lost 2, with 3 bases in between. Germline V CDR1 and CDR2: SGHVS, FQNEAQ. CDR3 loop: CASSSGNQPQHF. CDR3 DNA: TGTGCCAGCAGCTCCGGCAATCAGCCCCAGCATTTT.

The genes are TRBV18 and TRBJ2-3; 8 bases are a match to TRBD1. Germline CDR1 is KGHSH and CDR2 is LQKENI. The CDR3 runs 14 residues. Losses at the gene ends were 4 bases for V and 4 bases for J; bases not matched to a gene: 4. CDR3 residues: CASSRAGGPDTQYF. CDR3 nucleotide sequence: TGTGCCAGCTCACGGGCAGGGGGCCCAGATACGCAGTATTTT.